This T cell receptor beta chain was documented in a study of T cells after yellow fever vaccination. For the study at large: Preparation used SMART-Seq v4 Ultra Low Input for the low-cell-number fractions.

Study-level findings and limits: The booster response re-showed most primary clones: 96% CD4, over 80% CD8. Shared CD4/CD8 clonotypes were a small share, likely from convergent recombination.

As for this clonotype: Its antigen remains unidentified.

For TCR, cDNA came from 5'RACE template switching, which added a universal primer site and UMIs. TCRdb passed the 5' RACE reads through MiXCR, listing each CDR3 protein once. The table lists 400,000 to 450,000 distinct CDR3 sequences, approximately 18% of them singletons. The CDR3 covers 13 residues. V was trimmed by 1 base and J by 6 bases, leaving 9 bases between them. The chain employs TRBV12-3 or TRBV12-4 and TRBJ1-2; D not resolved. Sequencing was performed on PBMCs, taken before the yellow fever booster vaccination. The clonotype comes from a man between 18 and 29 years old who received the YFV17D yellow fever vaccine. CDR3 bases: TGTGCCAGCAGTTTAGACGGGGTCCATGGCTACACCTTC. Translation: CASSLDGVHGYTF.